This T cell receptor beta chain emerged from a study of immune characterization of retroperitoneal liposarcoma. The V gene's germline CDR1 is LGHNT and CDR2 FRNRAP. CDR3 length: 14 amino acids. V lost 6 bases, J lost 5 bases, and 16 bases lay in between. MiXCR was run by TCRdb on the PCR reads, yielding one entry per CDR3 protein. This repertoire shows some 20,000 distinct CDR3 sequences, around 40% found once; its top ten account for around 7.4%. The source is a male donor with retroperitoneal liposarcoma. Material: blood. V gene TRBV12-5 combines with J gene TRBJ1-1; D remains unclear. DNA of the CDR3: TGTGCTAGTGGCCCCCGTGCGGGAAGGACTGAAGCTTTCTTT. Translation: CASGPRAGRTEAFF.